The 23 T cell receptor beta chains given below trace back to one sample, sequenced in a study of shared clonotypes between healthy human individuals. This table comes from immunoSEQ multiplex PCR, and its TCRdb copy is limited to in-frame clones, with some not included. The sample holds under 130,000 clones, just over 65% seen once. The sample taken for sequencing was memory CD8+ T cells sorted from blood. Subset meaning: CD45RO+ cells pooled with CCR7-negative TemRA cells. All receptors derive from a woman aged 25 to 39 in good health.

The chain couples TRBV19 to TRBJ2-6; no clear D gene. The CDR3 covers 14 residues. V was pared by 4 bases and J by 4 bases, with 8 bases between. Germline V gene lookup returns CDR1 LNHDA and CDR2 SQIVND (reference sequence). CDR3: CASSTPAGANVLTF. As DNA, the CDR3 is TGTGCCAGTAGTACTCCCGCGGGGGCCAACGTCCTGACTTTC.

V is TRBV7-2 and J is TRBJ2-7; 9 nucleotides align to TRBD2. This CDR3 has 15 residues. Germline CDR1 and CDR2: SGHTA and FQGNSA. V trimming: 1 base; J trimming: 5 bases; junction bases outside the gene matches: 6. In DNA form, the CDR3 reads TGTGCCAGCAGCTTAGAGGCGGGAGGGCCTAACGAGCAGTACTTC. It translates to CASSLEAGGPNEQYF. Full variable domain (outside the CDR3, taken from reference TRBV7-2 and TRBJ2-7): GAGVSQSPSNKVTEKGKDVELRCDPISGHTALYWYRQSLGQGLEFLIYFQGNSAPDKSGLPSDRFSAERTGGSVSTLTIQRTQQEDSAVYLCASSLEAGGPNEQYFGPGTRLTVT.

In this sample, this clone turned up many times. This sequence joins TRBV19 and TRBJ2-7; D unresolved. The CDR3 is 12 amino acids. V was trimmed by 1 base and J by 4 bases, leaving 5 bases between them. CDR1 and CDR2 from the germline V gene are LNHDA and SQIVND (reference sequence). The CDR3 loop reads CASSIVGYEQYF. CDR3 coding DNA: TGTGCCAGTAGTATAGTCGGATACGAGCAGTACTTC.

The CDR3: CASSEMQGTSYEQYF. CDR3 DNA: TGTGCCAGCAGTGAAATGCAGGGGACATCCTACGAGCAGTACTTC. The rearrangement links TRBV25-1 to TRBJ2-7, with D perhaps matching TRBD1 (6 bases). Trimming stripped 2 bases from V and 1 base from J, with 12 bases between. Germline V gives CDR1 MGHDK, CDR2 SYGVNS. The CDR3 is made up of 15 amino acids.

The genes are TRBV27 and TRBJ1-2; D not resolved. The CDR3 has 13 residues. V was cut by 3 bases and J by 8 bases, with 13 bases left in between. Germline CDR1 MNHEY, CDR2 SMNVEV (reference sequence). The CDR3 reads CASSLVVGGGYTF. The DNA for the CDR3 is TGTGCCAGCAGTTTGGTGGTGGGTGGCGGCTACACCTTC.

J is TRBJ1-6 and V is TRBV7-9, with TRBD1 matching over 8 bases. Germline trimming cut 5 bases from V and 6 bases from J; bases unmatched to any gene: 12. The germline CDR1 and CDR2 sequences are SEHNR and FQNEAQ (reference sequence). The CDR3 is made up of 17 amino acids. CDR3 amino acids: CASSPSGGRTINSPLHF. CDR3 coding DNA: TGTGCCAGCAGCCCATCAGGGGGCCGGACGATTAATTCACCCCTCCACTTT.

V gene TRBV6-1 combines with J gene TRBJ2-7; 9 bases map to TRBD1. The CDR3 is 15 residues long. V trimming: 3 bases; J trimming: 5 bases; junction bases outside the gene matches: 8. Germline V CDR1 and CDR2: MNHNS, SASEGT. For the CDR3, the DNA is TGTGCCAGCAGTGATCTTGCGGGACAGGGACACGAGCAGTACTTC. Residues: CASSDLAGQGHEQYF.

Here the CDR3 DNA reads TGTGCCAGCAGCTTAGATGGAGGGACAGGGAGCCACGAGCAGTACTTC. Translating it yields CASSLDGGTGSHEQYF. The chain employs TRBV7-2 and TRBJ2-7, with TRBD1 matching over 9 bases. Germline assignment: CDR1 SGHTA and CDR2 FQGNSA. The CDR3 is 16 amino acids. Trimming cost V 1 base and J 5 bases; bases outside gene matches: 9.

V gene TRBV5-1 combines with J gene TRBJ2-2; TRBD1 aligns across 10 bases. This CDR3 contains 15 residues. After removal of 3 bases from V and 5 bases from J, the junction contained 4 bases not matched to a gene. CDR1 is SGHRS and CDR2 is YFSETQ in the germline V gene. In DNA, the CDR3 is TGCGCCAGCAGCTCGGGGACAGGGGCGACCGGGGAGCTGTTTTTT. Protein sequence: CASSSGTGATGELFF.

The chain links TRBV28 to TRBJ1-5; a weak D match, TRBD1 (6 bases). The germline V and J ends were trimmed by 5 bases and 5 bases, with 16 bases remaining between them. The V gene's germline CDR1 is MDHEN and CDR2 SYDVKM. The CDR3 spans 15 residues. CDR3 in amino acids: CASSLTGKRDQPQHF. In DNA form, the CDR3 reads TGTGCCAGCAGTCTCACAGGGAAGAGGGATCAGCCCCAGCATTTT. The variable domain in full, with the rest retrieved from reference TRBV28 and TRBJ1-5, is DVKVTQSSRYLVKRTGEKVFLECVQDMDHENMFWYRQDPGLGLRLIYFSYDVKMKEKGDIPEGYSVSREKKERFSLILESASTNQTSMYLCASSLTGKRDQPQHFGDGTRLSIL.

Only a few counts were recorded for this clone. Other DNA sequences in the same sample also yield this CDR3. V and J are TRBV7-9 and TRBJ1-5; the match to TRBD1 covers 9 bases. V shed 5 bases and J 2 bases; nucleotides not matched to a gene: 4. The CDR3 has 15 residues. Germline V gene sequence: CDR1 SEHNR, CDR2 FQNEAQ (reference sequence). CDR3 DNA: TGTGCCAGCAGCCAACAGGGGGCAGGCAATCAGCCCCAGCATTTT. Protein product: CASSQQGAGNQPQHF.

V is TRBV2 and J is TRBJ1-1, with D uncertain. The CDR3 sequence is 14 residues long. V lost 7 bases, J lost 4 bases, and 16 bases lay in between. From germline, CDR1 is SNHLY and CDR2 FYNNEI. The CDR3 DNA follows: TGTGCCAGCATAACAGAGCCATTGGGCACTGAAGCTTTCTTT. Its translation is CASITEPLGTEAFF. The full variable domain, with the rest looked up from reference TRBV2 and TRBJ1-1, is EPEVTQTPSHQVTQMGQEVILRCVPISNHLYFYWYRQILGQKVEFLVSFYNNEISEKSEIFDDQFSVERPDGSNFTLKIRSTKLEDSAMYFCASITEPLGTEAFFGQGTRLTVV.

Written as DNA, the CDR3 is TGTGCCAGCAGTGATACGCATGAGCAGTTCTTC. It encodes CASSDTHEQFF. The chain links TRBV25-1 to TRBJ2-1; no clear D gene. Germline CDR1 and CDR2: MGHDK and SYGVNS. V was cut by 3 bases and J by 8 bases, with 5 bases left in between. This CDR3 has 11 residues.

The CDR3 region has the DNA TGTGCCAGCAGCGTAGCAGCCTTAAACCCGACCTACAATGAGCAGTTCTTC. This gives the protein CASSVAALNPTYNEQFF. This chain uses TRBV9 with TRBJ2-1; D ambiguous. The CDR3 contains 17 residues. V dropped 0 bases and J dropped 2 bases, with 15 bases sitting between them. Germline-derived CDR1 and CDR2 are SGDLS and YYNGEE. Based on the CDR3 plus reference TRBV9 and TRBJ2-1, the full variable domain is DSGVTQTPKHLITATGQRVTLRCSPRSGDLSVYWYQQSLDQGLQFLIQYYNGEERAKGNILERFSAQQFPDLHSELNLSSLELGDSALYFCASSVAALNPTYNEQFFGPGTRLTVL.

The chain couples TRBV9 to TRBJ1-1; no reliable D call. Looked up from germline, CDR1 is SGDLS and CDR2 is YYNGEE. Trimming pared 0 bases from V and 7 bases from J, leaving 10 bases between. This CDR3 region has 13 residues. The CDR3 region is CASSVGGGFEAFF. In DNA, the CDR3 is TGTGCCAGCAGCGTAGGAGGTGGATTTGAAGCTTTCTTT.

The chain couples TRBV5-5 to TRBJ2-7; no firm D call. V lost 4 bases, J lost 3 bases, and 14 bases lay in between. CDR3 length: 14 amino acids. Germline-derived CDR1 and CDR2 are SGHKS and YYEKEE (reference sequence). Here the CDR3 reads CASSPSLRVYEQYF. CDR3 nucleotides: TGTGCCAGCAGCCCCTCTCTACGGGTCTACGAGCAGTACTTC.

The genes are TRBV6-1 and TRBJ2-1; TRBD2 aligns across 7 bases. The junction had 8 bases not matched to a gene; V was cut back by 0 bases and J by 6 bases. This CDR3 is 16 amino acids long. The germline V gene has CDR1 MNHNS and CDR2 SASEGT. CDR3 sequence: CASSEAVAGLLNEQFF. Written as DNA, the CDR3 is TGTGCCAGCAGTGAAGCGGTAGCGGGCCTACTCAATGAGCAGTTCTTC.

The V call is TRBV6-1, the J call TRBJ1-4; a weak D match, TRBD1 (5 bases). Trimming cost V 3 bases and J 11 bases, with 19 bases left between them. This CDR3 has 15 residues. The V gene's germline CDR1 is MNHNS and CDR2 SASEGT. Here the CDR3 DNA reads TGTGCCAGCAGTGACCCGCCGGCAGGGCTAAAGAAACTGTTTTTT. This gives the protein CASSDPPAGLKKLFF.

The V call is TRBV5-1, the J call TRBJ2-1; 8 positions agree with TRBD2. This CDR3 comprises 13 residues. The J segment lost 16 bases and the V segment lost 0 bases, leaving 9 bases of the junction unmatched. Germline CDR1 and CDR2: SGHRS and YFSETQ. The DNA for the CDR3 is TGCGCCAGCAGCTTGGCGGGAGGGCCAATACGTTTCTTC. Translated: CASSLAGGPIRFF.

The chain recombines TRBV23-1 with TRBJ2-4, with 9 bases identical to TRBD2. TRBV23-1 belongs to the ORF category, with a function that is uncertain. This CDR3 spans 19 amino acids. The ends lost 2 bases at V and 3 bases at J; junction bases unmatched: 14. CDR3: CASSQEDAGGPRDKNIQYF. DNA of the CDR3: TGCGCCAGCAGTCAAGAAGACGCGGGAGGGCCTAGGGACAAAAACATTCAGTACTTC.

The CDR3 protein is CASSLYGPLGGGELFF. CDR3 DNA: TGTGCCAGCAGTTTATATGGCCCACTTGGCGGCGGGGAGCTGTTTTTT. The chain couples TRBV28 to TRBJ2-2; the D is unclear. V was cut by 1 base and J by 7 bases, with 16 bases left in between. Germline CDR1 and CDR2: MDHEN and SYDVKM. The CDR3 extends over 16 amino acids.

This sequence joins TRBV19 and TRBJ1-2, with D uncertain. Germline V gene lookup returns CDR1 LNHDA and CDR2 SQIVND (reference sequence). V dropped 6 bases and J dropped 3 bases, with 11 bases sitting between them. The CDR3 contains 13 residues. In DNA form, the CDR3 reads TGTGCCAGTAGCCTCAGCGGGGACTATGGCTACACCTTC. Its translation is CASSLSGDYGYTF.

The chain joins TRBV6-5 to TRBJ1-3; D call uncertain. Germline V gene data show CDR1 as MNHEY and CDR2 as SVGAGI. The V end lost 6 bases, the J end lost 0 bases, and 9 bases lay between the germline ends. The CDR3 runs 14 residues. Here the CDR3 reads CASRWTVSGNTIYF. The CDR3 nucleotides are TGTGCCAGCAGGTGGACGGTCTCTGGAAACACCATATATTTT.